The clone carrying this TCR beta chain appeared a few times. Original analysis: Estimation of nucleated cell counts was performed using reference gene primer amplification. This table comes from immunoSEQ multiplex PCR, and its TCRdb copy is limited to in-frame clones, with some not included. The V and J calls and clone size come from that table; D and trimming were worked out from the DNA. The sample has about 75,000 clones, about 90% seen once; the top ten hold about 2.4%. The source of the sample is a study of blood T cell repertoires in COVID-19. Across the whole study: COVID-19 samples collected from the United States, Italy and Spain covered acute and convalescent phases. T cells, B-cell-depleted T cells, or PBMCs supplied cDNA or gDNA.

The sequence was collected from a human donor in a cohort sampled during active COVID-19. Sequences were obtained from peripheral blood.

Here the CDR3 DNA reads TGCAGTGCAGCGACTCCAGCGGGGCAGTTCTTC. Amino acid sequence: CSAATPAGQFF. The rearrangement joins TRBV20-1 to TRBJ2-1; tentatively, D is TRBD2 (6 bases). CDR1 is DFQATT and CDR2 is SNEGSKA in the germline V gene (reference sequence). V was shortened by 6 bases and J by 12 bases, with 15 bases between the two germline ends. The CDR3 totals 11 residues.